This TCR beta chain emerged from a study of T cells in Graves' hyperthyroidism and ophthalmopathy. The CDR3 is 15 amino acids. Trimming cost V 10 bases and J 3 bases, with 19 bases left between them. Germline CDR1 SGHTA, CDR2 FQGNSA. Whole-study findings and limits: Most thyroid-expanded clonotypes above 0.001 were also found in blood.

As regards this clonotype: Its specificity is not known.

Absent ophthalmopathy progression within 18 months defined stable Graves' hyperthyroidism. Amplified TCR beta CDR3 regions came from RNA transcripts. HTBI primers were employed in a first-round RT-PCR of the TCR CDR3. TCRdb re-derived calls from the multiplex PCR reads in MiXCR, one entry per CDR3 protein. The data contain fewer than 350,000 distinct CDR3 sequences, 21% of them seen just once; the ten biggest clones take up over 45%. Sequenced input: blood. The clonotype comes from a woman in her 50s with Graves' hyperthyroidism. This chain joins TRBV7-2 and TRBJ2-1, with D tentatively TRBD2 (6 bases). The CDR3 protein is CATKTGTSFYNEQFF. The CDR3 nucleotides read TGTGCCACCAAGACCGGGACTTCCTTCTACAATGAGCAGTTCTTC.